This TCR beta chain was recorded in a study of T-cell reconstitution after alpha-beta-depleted transplantation in children. With 3 bases clipped from V and 5 bases from J, the junction kept 4 bases outside the gene matches. The CDR3 totals 14 residues. Per the germline V gene, CDR1 is DFQATT and CDR2 is SNEGSKA (reference sequence). This clonotype was detected many times. During its preparation, the TCRbeta library received unique molecular identifiers. TCRdb passed the PCR reads through MiXCR, listing each CDR3 protein once. The sample has about 370,000 distinct CDR3 sequences, roughly 20% seen once.

The V gene is TRBV20-1, the J gene TRBJ2-1; 10 bases align to TRBD2. The receptor was isolated from a human donor who donated a stem cell graft to a child with acute myeloid leukemia. The sample was PBMCs from the stem cell graft donor, taken from the stem cell graft. The CDR3 loop reads CSARRGTSDNEQFF. In DNA form, the CDR3 reads TGCAGTGCTAGGCGGGGGACTAGCGACAATGAGCAGTTCTTC.